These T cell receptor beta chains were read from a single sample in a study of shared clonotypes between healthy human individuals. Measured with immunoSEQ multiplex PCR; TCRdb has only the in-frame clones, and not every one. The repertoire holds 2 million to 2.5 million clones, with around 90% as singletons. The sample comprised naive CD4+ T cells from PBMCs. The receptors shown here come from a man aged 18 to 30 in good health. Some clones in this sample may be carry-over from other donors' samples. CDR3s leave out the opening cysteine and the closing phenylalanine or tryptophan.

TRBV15	ATSPRGRDTGELF
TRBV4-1	ASSQGGLSYNEQF
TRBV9	ASSVAGQGTLNF
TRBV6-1	ASSGLARGTDTQY
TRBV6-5	ASSPGGVGYGYT
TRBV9	ASSLRGGQVNYGYT
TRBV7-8	ASSDPWGKANYGYT
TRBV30	AWSRQGFSYEQY
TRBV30	AWSPGTNPNQPQH
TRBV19	ASSVTATGELF
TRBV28	ASRGGSRENGYT
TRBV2	ASSEGPLFYGYT
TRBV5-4	ASSRPGQNDEQY
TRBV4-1	ASSRTDGQINMNTEAF
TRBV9	ASSVAGTEYNEQF
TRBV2	ASHNRGRWTEAF
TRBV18	ASSPSLTSYEQY
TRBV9	ASSPRAATAYYGYT
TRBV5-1	ASSFRLGGTDTQY
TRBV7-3	ASSTTGEGTEAF
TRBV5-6	ASSSRQGGHGELF
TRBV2	ASSEQLSGNTIY
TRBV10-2	ASSVPADTQY
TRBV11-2	ASSLDPGGNNEQF
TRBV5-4	ASSLETGSYNEQF
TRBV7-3	ASSPRLAGANEQF
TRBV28	ASRGLNTYEQY
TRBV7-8	ASSSPRGLAGKNEQF
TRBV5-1	ASSSRQGTTGELF
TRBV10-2	ASSAGDTQY
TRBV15	ATSRSGTGGYTDTQY
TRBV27	ASTFRRGETQY
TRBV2	ASTETGGGYT
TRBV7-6	ASSPRTGTGNTGELF
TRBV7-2	ASSLSWGGDEQF
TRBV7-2	ASSLGTVSQPQH
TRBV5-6	ASSPRDKAATGELF
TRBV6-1	ASSNYLNTEAF
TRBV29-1	SVRSSYNSPLH
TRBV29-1	SVGRQGATEAF
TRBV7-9	ASSSTGEANEKLF
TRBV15	ATSRDGSGAYEQY
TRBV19	ASILRPGTPKGSSGNTIY
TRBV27	ASSLFRIRAKNIQY
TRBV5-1	ASSPGTSGQETQY
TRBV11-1	ASSLEYREGTDTQY
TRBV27	ASRLRGSYGYT
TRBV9	ASSVDISNEQF
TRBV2	ASSLQGAPGTEAF
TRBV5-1	ASSLGDEQY
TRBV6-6	ASRPGTGNYEQY
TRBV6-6	ASSWLFDNEQF
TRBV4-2	ASSPAGQGDSPLH
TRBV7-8	ASSLNLGTGVNQPQH
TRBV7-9	ASSFTNRGTDTQY
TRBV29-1	SARGASGRGEQF
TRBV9	ASSVLGQANTGELF
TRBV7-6	ASSNLPGQGADTQY
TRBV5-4	ASSWDRMNTEAF
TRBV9	ASSATSGLTTGPYEQY